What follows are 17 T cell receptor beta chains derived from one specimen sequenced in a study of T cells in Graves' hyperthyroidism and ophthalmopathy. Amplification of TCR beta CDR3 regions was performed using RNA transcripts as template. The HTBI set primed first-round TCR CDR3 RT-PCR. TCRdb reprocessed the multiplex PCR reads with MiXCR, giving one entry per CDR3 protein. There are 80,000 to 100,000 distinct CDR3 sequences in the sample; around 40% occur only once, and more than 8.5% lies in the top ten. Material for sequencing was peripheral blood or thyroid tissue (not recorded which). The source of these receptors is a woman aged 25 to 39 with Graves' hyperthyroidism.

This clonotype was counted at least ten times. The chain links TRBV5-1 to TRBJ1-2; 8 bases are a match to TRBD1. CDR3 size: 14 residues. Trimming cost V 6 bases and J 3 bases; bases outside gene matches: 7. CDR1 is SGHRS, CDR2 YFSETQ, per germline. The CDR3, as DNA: TGCGCCAGCAAGATTGGGACAGGCTACTATGGCTACACCTTC. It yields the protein CASKIGTGYYGYTF.

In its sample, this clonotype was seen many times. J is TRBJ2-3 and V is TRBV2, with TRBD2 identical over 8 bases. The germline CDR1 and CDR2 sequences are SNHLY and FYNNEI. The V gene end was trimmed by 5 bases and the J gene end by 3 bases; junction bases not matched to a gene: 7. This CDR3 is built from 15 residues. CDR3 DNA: TGTGCCAGCAGTTACGTAGCGGGAATGACAGATACGCAGTATTTT. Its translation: CASSYVAGMTDTQYF.

CDR3 sequence: CASGTVYGYTF. In DNA, the CDR3 is TGTGCCAGCGGGACGGTCTATGGCTACACCTTC. V gene TRBV28 combines with J gene TRBJ1-2, with TRBD1 as a possible D gene (5 bases). The CDR3 has 11 amino acids. Germline CDR1 MDHEN, CDR2 SYDVKM. V shed 8 bases and J shed 4 bases, with 8 bases lying between them.

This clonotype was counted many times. The CDR3 sequence: CASRGFGMDYGYTF. CDR3 nucleotide sequence: TGTGCCAGCAGGGGATTTGGGATGGACTATGGCTACACCTTC. V usage is TRBV27 and J usage is TRBJ1-2, with D hard to call. The germline V gene encodes CDR1 MNHEY and CDR2 SMNVEV (reference sequence). This CDR3 spans 14 amino acids. Trimming shortened V by 6 bases and J by 3 bases, and 14 bases separated the two germline ends.

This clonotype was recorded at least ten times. The DNA for the CDR3 is TGTGCCAGCATAGGTGGGGCGCCTCTCTACGAGCAGTACTTC. Protein: CASIGGAPLYEQYF. This sequence joins TRBV28 and TRBJ2-7; tentative D call: TRBD1 (5 bases). The germline V gene encodes CDR1 MDHEN and CDR2 SYDVKM. V lost 7 bases and J 3 bases, leaving 16 bases between the germline ends. This CDR3 is 14 amino acids long.

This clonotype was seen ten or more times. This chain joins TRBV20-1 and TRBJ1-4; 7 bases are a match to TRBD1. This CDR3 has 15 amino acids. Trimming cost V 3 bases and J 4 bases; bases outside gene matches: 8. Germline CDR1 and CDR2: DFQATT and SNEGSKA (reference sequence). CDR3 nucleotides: TGCAGTGCTAGGGGACATCGGGACAGTAATGAAAAACTGTTTTTT. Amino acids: CSARGHRDSNEKLFF.

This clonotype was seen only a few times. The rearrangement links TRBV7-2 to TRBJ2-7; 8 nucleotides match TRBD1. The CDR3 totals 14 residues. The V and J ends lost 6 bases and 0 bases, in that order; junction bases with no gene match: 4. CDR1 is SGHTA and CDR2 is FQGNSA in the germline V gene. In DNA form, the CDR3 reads TGTGCCAGCAGGGGGACAGGTTACTCCTACGAGCAGTACTTC. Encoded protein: CASRGTGYSYEQYF.

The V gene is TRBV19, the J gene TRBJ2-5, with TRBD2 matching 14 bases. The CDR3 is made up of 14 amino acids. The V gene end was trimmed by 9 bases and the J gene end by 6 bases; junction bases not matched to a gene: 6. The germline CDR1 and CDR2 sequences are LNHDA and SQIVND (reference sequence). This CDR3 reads CASGTSGRRQTQYF. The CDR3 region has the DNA TGTGCCAGCGGGACTAGCGGGAGAAGACAGACCCAGTACTTC.

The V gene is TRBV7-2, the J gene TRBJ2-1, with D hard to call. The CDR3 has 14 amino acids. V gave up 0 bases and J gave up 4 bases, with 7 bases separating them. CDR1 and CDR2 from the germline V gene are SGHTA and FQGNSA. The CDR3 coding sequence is TGTGCCAGCAGCTTAGCGACACCTTACAATGAGCAGTTCTTC. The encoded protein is CASSLATPYNEQFF.

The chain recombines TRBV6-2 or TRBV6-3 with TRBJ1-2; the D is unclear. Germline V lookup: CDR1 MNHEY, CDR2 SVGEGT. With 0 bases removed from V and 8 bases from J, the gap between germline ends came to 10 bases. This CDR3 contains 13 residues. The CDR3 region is CASSYSRVGGYTF. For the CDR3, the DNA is TGTGCCAGCAGTTACTCGAGGGTCGGGGGCTACACCTTC.

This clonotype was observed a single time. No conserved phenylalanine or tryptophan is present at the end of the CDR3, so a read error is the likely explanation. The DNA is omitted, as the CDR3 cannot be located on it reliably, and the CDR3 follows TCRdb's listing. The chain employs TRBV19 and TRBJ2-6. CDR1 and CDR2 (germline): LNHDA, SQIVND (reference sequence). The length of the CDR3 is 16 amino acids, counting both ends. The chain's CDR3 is CASSKGGATGANVLTL.

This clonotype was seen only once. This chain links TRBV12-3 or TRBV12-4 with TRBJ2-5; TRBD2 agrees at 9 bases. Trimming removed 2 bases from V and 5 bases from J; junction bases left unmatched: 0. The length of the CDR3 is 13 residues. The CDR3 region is CASSLLAGETQYF. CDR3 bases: TGTGCCAGCAGTTTACTAGCGGGGGAGACCCAGTACTTC.

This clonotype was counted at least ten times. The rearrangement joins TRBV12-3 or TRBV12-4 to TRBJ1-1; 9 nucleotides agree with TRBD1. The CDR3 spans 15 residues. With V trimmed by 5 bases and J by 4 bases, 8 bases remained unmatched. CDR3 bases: TGTGCCAGCAGTCACCCCATGACAGGGGGCACTGAAGCTTTCTTT. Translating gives CASSHPMTGGTEAFF.

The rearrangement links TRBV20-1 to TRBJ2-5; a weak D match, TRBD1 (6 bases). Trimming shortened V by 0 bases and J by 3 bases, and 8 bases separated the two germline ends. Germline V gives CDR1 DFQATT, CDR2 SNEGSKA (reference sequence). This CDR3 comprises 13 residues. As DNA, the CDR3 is TGCAGTGCTAGAGAGGGGGCCAAAGAGACCCAGTACTTC. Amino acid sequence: CSAREGAKETQYF.

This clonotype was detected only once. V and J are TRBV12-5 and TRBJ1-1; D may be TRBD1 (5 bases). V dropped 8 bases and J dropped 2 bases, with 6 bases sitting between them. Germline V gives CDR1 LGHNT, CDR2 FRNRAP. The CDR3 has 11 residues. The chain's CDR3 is CASRGNTEAFF. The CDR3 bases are TGTGCTAGTAGGGGAAACACTGAAGCTTTCTTT.

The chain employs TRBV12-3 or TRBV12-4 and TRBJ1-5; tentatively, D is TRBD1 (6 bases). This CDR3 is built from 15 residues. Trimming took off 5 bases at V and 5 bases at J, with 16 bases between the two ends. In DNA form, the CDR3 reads TGTGCCAGCAGTGAAGGGGGGGCGAGAGATCAGCCCCAGCATTTT. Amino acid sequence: CASSEGGARDQPQHF.

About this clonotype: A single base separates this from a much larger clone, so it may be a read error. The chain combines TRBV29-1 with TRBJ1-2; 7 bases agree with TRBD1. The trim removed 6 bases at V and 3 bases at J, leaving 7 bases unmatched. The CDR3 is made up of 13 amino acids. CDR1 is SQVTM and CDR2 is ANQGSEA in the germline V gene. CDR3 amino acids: CSVKVRGDYGYTF. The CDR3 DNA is TGCAGCGTAAAAGTCAGGGGGGACTATGGCTACACCTTC.